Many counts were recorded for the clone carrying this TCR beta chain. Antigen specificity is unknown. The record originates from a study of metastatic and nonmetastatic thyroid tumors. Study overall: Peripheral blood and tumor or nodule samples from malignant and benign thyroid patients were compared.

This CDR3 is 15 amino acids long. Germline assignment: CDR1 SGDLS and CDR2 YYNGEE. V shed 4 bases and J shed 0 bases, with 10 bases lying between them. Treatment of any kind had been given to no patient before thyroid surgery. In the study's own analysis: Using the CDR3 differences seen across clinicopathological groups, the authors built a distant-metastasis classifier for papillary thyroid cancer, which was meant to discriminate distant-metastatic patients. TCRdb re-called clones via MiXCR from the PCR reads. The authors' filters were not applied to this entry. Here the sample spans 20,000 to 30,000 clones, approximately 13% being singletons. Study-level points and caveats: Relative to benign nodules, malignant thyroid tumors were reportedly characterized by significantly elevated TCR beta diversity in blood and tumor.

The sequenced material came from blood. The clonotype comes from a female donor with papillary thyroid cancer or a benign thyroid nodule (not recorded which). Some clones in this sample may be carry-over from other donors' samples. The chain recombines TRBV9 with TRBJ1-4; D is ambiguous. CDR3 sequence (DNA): TGTGCCAGCAGCTCAGCAGCTGCAACTAATGAAAAACTGTTTTTT. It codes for CASSSAAATNEKLFF.